The next 14 T cell receptor beta chains were all read from a single sample in a study of blood T cells in healthy people across ages. A J-beta primer mix and a sample-barcoded 5' primer were used in a second PCR of roughly 6 to 11 cycles. TCRdb re-derived calls from the 5' RACE reads in MiXCR, one entry per CDR3 protein. The data hold 750,000 to 1,000,000 distinct CDR3 sequences, with 25% to 35% observed a single time. Separately, the same data were catalogued under a study of T cells of mothers and their children.

The sample was blood. The receptors come from a middle-aged woman in good health.

The chain recombines TRBV7-9 with TRBJ2-7; no reliable D call. The CDR3 sequence is 11 residues long. The germline V gene encodes CDR1 SEHNR and CDR2 FQNEAQ (reference sequence). The V end lost 7 bases, the J end lost 5 bases, and 9 bases lay between the germline ends. CDR3 sequence reads: CASNSGHEQYF. The DNA of the CDR3 is TGTGCCAGCAACTCGGGCCACGAGCAGTACTTC. Looking up the rest from reference TRBV7-9 and TRBJ2-7 gives the full variable domain: DTGVSQNPRHKITKRGQNVTFRCDPISEHNRLYWYRQTLGQGPEFLTYFQNEAQLEKSRLLSDRFSAERPKGSFSTLEIQRTEQGDSAMYLCASNSGHEQYFGPGTRLTVT.

As for this clonotype: A read error may account for a junction end that differs from germline. This chain joins TRBV12-3 or TRBV12-4 and TRBJ2-3; TRBD2 agrees at 9 bases. The CDR3 spans 16 residues. The CDR3 here is CASSPGGGGVTDTEYF. The CDR3 coding sequence is TGTGCCAGCAGCCCGGGGGGCGGGGGGGTAACAGATACGGAGTATTTT.

The gene calls are TRBV6-6 and TRBJ1-2; D remains unclear. Germline CDR1 MNHNY, CDR2 SVGAGI (reference sequence). The length of the CDR3 is 14 residues. V shed 6 bases and J shed 7 bases, with 18 bases lying between them. CDR3 coding DNA: TGTGCCAGCAGCCCCAGCGGGGAGCGCGGTGGCTACACCTTC. It yields the protein CASSPSGERGGYTF.

V usage is TRBV27 and J usage is TRBJ1-5; possibly TRBD1 for D (6 bases). The CDR3 sequence is 14 residues long. V was trimmed by 5 bases and J by 5 bases, leaving 13 bases between them. Germline assignment: CDR1 MNHEY and CDR2 SMNVEV (reference sequence). In DNA, the CDR3 is TGTGCCAGCAGTCCAAGTTACAGGGATCAGCCCCAGCATTTT. This codes for CASSPSYRDQPQHF.

The V gene is TRBV10-3, the J gene TRBJ2-3; the D gene is possibly TRBD1 (6 bases). Germline CDR1 reads ENHRY; CDR2 reads SYGVKD. The CDR3 totals 14 residues. V was clipped by 4 bases and J by 5 bases, with 13 bases between them. CDR3 DNA sequence: TGTGCCATCAGTGTTAAAGGGGGTGGAGATACGCAGTATTTT. This codes for CAISVKGGGDTQYF.

This clonotype was recorded many times. The rearrangement uses TRBV7-9 and TRBJ2-1; 12 bases are shared with TRBD1. Per the germline V gene, CDR1 is SEHNR and CDR2 is FQNEAQ (reference sequence). J gave up 10 bases and V 1 base, and 5 bases lay outside the gene matches. This CDR3 contains 15 residues. The CDR3 sequence is CASSLVWDRGQEQFF. The CDR3 bases are TGTGCCAGCAGCTTAGTTTGGGACAGGGGGCAAGAGCAGTTCTTC.

In its sample, this clonotype was seen many times. V and J are TRBV5-1 and TRBJ2-3; 11 bases are a match to TRBD2. The ends lost 3 bases at V and 4 bases at J; junction bases unmatched: 4. The CDR3 is made up of 15 amino acids. Germline assignment: CDR1 SGHRS and CDR2 YFSETQ. This CDR3 is CASSSSGLAADTQYF. For the CDR3, the DNA is TGCGCCAGCAGCTCATCGGGACTAGCGGCAGATACGCAGTATTTT.

This clonotype was observed at least ten times. The chain couples TRBV5-1 to TRBJ2-5; 7 bases are shared with TRBD1. Trimming removed 4 bases from V and 5 bases from J; junction bases left unmatched: 5. The germline V gene has CDR1 SGHRS and CDR2 YFSETQ. The CDR3 is made up of 13 amino acids. The CDR3 reads CASSLQGSETQYF. Here the CDR3 DNA reads TGCGCCAGCAGCCTACAGGGGAGCGAGACCCAGTACTTC.

As DNA, the CDR3 is TGTGCCTCGGGTGCAGTGGCTTTCTTT. Protein sequence: CASGAVAFF. The V and J genes are TRBV28 and TRBJ1-1; D ambiguous. Germline V lookup: CDR1 MDHEN, CDR2 SYDVKM. The CDR3 contains 9 residues. Trimming shortened V by 11 bases and J by 11 bases, and 12 bases separated the two germline ends.

This clonotype appeared a few times. The chain has TRBV15 and TRBJ1-1, with 7 bases lining up with TRBD1. Trimming removed 2 bases from V and 4 bases from J; junction bases left unmatched: 4. The CDR3 has 14 amino acids. Germline V CDR1 and CDR2: LNHNV, YYDKDF (reference sequence). CDR3 amino acids: CATSRSNRGTEAFF. In nucleotides, the CDR3 is TGTGCCACCAGCAGAAGTAACAGGGGCACTGAAGCTTTCTTT.

This sequence joins TRBV3-1 and TRBJ2-7; D may be TRBD1 (6 bases). The length of the CDR3 is 12 residues. V dropped 7 bases and J dropped 3 bases, with 10 bases sitting between them. The germline V gene has CDR1 LGHDT and CDR2 YNNKEL (reference sequence). CDR3 amino acids: CASMAGDYEQYF. The CDR3 DNA sequence: TGTGCCAGCATGGCAGGGGACTACGAGCAGTACTTC.

The CDR3 spells CASSFYEGHTDTQYF. CDR3 nucleotides: TGTGCCAGCAGTTTTTATGAAGGTCACACAGATACGCAGTATTTT. The chain joins TRBV27 to TRBJ2-3, with no clear D. V was pared by 3 bases and J by 2 bases, with 12 bases between. The length of the CDR3 is 15 residues. CDR1 MNHEY and CDR2 SMNVEV come from the germline V gene (reference sequence).

This clonotype turned up a few times. V and J are TRBV11-2 and TRBJ1-2; the D gene is possibly TRBD1 (5 bases). V was pared by 0 bases and J by 7 bases, with 15 bases between. The CDR3 sequence is 15 residues long. CDR1 and CDR2 (germline): SGHAT, FQNNGV. The CDR3 is CASSLEPGPWGGYTF. For the CDR3, the DNA is TGTGCCAGCAGCTTAGAACCGGGGCCCTGGGGTGGCTACACCTTC.

For this clonotype: A single base separates this from a much larger clone, so it may be a read error. The V gene is TRBV18, the J gene TRBJ1-1; 7 nucleotides agree with TRBD1. CDR3 length: 13 residues. Germline CDR1 reads KGHSH; CDR2 reads LQKENI. For the CDR3, the DNA is TGTGTCAGCTCACCAACAGGGGACACTGAAGCTTTCTTT. It codes for CVSSPTGDTEAFF.